This T cell receptor beta chain derives from a study of OX40 agonist ivuxolimab in advanced cancers. TCRdb keeps only in-frame clones here, not all; method: immunoSEQ multiplex PCR. This table has 65,000 to 85,000 clones, roughly 90% appearing once. V was clipped by 1 base and J by 3 bases, with 4 bases between them. The CDR3 covers 13 residues. CDR1 and CDR2 from the germline V gene are MNHEY and SMNVEV (reference sequence). The sample here was CD4+ or CD8+ T cells sorted from blood, taken in a trial of the OX40 agonist ivuxolimab. This receptor was taken from an adult with an advanced solid tumor such as melanoma, head and neck, liver or kidney cancer. The rearrangement joins TRBV27 to TRBJ1-3; D uncertain. The CDR3 nucleotides read TGTGCCAGCAGTTTATTGTTTGGAAACACCATATATTTT. Protein sequence: CASSLLFGNTIYF.